This passage covers 24 T cell receptor beta chains from one sample sequenced in a study of T cell responses to AZD1222 COVID-19 vaccine. Method: immunoSEQ multiplex PCR; TCRdb's copy keeps in-frame clones and lacks some. The sample contains some 120,000 clones, over 75% of which appear only once. The sequencing used peripheral blood, collected on day 0 of AZD1222 vaccination. These receptors came from an adult in good health.

The chain couples TRBV2 to TRBJ1-2; the match to TRBD1 covers 7 bases. Germline V gene lookup returns CDR1 SNHLY and CDR2 FYNNEI. The CDR3 has 12 amino acids. V shed 6 bases, J shed 6 bases, and the junction held 4 bases outside the gene matches. Here the CDR3 DNA reads TGTGCCAGCAGCCCTGACAGGGATGGCTACACCTTC. This translates into CASSPDRDGYTF.

The table lists this clone with a few counts. The chain recombines TRBV6-2 or TRBV6-3 with TRBJ2-3; possible D gene TRBD2, 6 bases. There are 14 residues in the CDR3. V lost 4 bases, J lost 2 bases, and 10 bases lay in between. Germline CDR1 and CDR2: MNHEY and SVGEGT. The CDR3 is CASSSRLDTDTQYF. CDR3 sequence (DNA): TGTGCCAGCAGTTCCAGACTAGACACAGATACGCAGTATTTT.

The rearrangement uses TRBV6-5 and TRBJ1-2; D is perhaps TRBD1 (6 bases). With 8 bases removed from V and 6 bases from J, the gap between germline ends came to 16 bases. The CDR3 contains 13 residues. The V gene's germline CDR1 is MNHEY and CDR2 SVGAGI. The CDR3 here is CASSKGGWDGYTF. The CDR3 DNA reads as TGTGCCAGCTCAAAGGGGGGATGGGATGGCTACACCTTC.

V and J are TRBV2 and TRBJ2-7; 9 nucleotides line up with TRBD1. CDR1 is SNHLY, CDR2 FYNNEI, per germline. After removal of 4 bases from V and 6 bases from J, the junction contained 10 bases not matched to a gene. The CDR3 consists of 15 residues. CDR3 sequence reads: CASSGGLETGGEQYF. In DNA form, the CDR3 reads TGTGCCAGCAGTGGAGGGTTGGAGACAGGGGGCGAGCAGTACTTC.

The rearrangement joins TRBV30 to TRBJ1-4, with 10 nucleotides matching TRBD1. The CDR3 consists of 14 residues. Germline values: CDR1 GTSNPN, CDR2 SVGIG (reference sequence). Germline trimming cut 4 bases from V and 8 bases from J; bases unmatched to any gene: 7. This chain's CDR3 is CAWTSGTGEEKLFF. The DNA of the CDR3 is TGTGCCTGGACCTCCGGGACAGGGGAAGAAAAACTGTTTTTT.

This chain joins TRBV6-6 and TRBJ1-5; D gene ambiguous. V was pared by 6 bases and J by 5 bases, with 14 bases between. CDR3 length equals 14 residues. Looked up from germline, CDR1 is MNHNY and CDR2 is SVGAGI (reference sequence). This chain's CDR3 is CASSPRARDQPQHF. As DNA, the CDR3 is TGTGCCAGCAGCCCCCGGGCCCGGGATCAGCCCCAGCATTTT.

This sequence joins TRBV4-3 and TRBJ1-4; possibly TRBD1 for D (5 bases). This CDR3 is built from 15 residues. In germline, CDR1 is LGHNA, CDR2 YSLEER. The ends were cut back, 0 bases at V and 8 bases at J, with 13 bases in the middle. The CDR3 sequence is CASSQEGQGSEKLFF. The CDR3 DNA reads as TGCGCCAGCAGCCAAGAGGGGCAGGGAAGCGAAAAACTGTTTTTT.

The J gene is TRBJ1-6, the V gene TRBV7-2; D possibly corresponds to TRBD1 (6 bases). The V gene's germline CDR1 is SGHTA and CDR2 FQGNSA. Trimming left V 5 bases short and J 10 bases short, with 12 bases between. The CDR3 is 13 residues long. CDR3 in DNA: TGTGCCAGCAGCCGAGAGGGGGGATCACCCCTCCACTTT. Residues: CASSREGGSPLHF. Filled out from reference TRBV7-2 and TRBJ1-6, the complete variable domain reads GAGVSQSPSNKVTEKGKDVELRCDPISGHTALYWYRQSLGQGLEFLIYFQGNSAPDKSGLPSDRFSAERTGGSVSTLTIQRTQQEDSAVYLCASSREGGSPLHFGNGTRLTVT.

The V gene is TRBV29-1, the J gene TRBJ2-5, with D maybe TRBD1 (5 bases). This CDR3 has 14 amino acids. V lost 5 bases and J lost 1, with 14 bases in between. Germline values: CDR1 SQVTM, CDR2 ANQGSEA. CDR3 protein: CSVFLKGSQETQYF. CDR3 nucleotide sequence: TGCAGCGTTTTTCTAAAGGGGTCCCAAGAGACCCAGTACTTC. The variable domain in full, completed from reference TRBV29-1 and TRBJ2-5, reads SAVISQKPSRDICQRGTSLTIQCQVDSQVTMMFWYRQQPGQSLTLIATANQGSEATYESGFVIDKFPISRPNLTFSTLTVSNMSPEDSSIYLCSVFLKGSQETQYFGPGTRLLVL.

J is TRBJ2-5 and V is TRBV19, with 9 bases matching TRBD2. The CDR3 is 15 residues long. Germline V gene lookup returns CDR1 LNHDA and CDR2 SQIVND (reference sequence). V lost 3 bases, J lost 5 bases, and 7 bases stayed unmatched. DNA of the CDR3: TGTGCCAGTAGTATTGGCCTAGCGGGGTGGGAGACCCAGTACTTC. This encodes CASSIGLAGWETQYF.

The chain couples TRBV7-9 to TRBJ1-1; D gene unclear. The CDR3 loop spans 16 amino acids. Germline CDR1 and CDR2: SEHNR and FQNEAQ (reference sequence). The V end lost 1 base, the J end lost 3 bases, and 15 bases lay between the germline ends. CDR3 bases: TGTGCCAGCAGCTTAGTTGGATTTAGTACGGACACTGAAGCTTTCTTT. This translates into CASSLVGFSTDTEAFF.

The chain recombines TRBV5-6 with TRBJ2-7, with D hard to call. The CDR3 loop spans 14 amino acids. The V end was cut by 0 bases, the J end by 6 bases, with 13 bases between. Germline CDR1 reads SGHDT; CDR2 reads YYEEEE. Here the CDR3 reads CASSLELMPGEQYF. For the CDR3, the DNA is TGTGCCAGCAGCTTGGAGTTAATGCCGGGCGAGCAGTACTTC.

V usage is TRBV28 and J usage is TRBJ1-1, with no clear D. Germline CDR1 is MDHEN and CDR2 is SYDVKM. The CDR3 length is 15 residues. V lost 8 bases, J lost 4 bases, and 20 bases lay in between. The CDR3 region is CASSEGGSGGTEAFF. For the CDR3, the DNA is TGTGCCAGCTCCGAAGGTGGGTCGGGTGGCACTGAAGCTTTCTTT.

The chain links TRBV29-1 to TRBJ1-1, with D perhaps TRBD1 (6 bases). The CDR3 is 14 amino acids. The V gene lost 7 bases and the J gene lost 7 bases, with 22 bases spanning the gap. Germline V CDR1 and CDR2: SQVTM, ANQGSEA. Here the CDR3 reads CSAYAGGGSGEAFF. In nucleotides, the CDR3 is TGCAGCGCCTACGCCGGGGGGGGCTCCGGTGAAGCTTTCTTT.

The chain links TRBV11-2 to TRBJ1-1; 9 bases align to TRBD1. This CDR3 is built from 17 residues. Germline V gives CDR1 SGHAT, CDR2 FQNNGV. Unmatched junction bases numbered 10, after V lost 5 bases and J lost 0 bases. CDR3 residues: CASSPRTGASLNTEAFF. In DNA form, the CDR3 reads TGTGCCAGCAGCCCCCGGACAGGGGCCAGCCTGAACACTGAAGCTTTCTTT.

The CDR3 here is CATSDPDWMYNEQFF. CDR3 coding DNA: TGTGCCACCAGTGATCCGGACTGGATGTACAATGAGCAGTTCTTC. This rearrangement joins TRBV24-1 to TRBJ2-1; tentatively, D is TRBD2 (5 bases). The CDR3 sequence is 15 residues long. Trimming removed 3 bases from V and 4 bases from J, with 12 bases in between. Germline V gene sequence: CDR1 KGHDR, CDR2 SFDVKD.

The chain has TRBV29-1 and TRBJ1-1; 8 nucleotides line up with TRBD1. The V segment lost 1 base and the J segment 7 bases; nucleotides outside the gene matches: 8. The CDR3 is made up of 14 amino acids. CDR1 SQVTM and CDR2 ANQGSEA come from the germline V gene. The CDR3 nucleotides are TGCAGCGTTGAAGGACAGGGGTTTGTTAATGAAGCTTTCTTT. Residues: CSVEGQGFVNEAFF.

V usage is TRBV27 and J usage is TRBJ2-3; 7 nucleotides match TRBD2. The ends lost 8 bases at V and 11 bases at J; junction bases unmatched: 16. The length of the CDR3 is 14 residues. Germline V gene data show CDR1 as MNHEY and CDR2 as SMNVEV (reference sequence). The CDR3: CASSFQPGLTMQYF. The CDR3, as DNA: TGTGCCAGCTCTTTCCAACCGGGACTAACTATGCAGTATTTT.

The rearrangement links TRBV2 to TRBJ1-5, with D uncertain. The CDR3 is made up of 13 amino acids. Per germline, CDR1 SNHLY and CDR2 FYNNEI. V dropped 4 bases and J dropped 5 bases, with 9 bases sitting between them. The CDR3 region is CASSGGKDQPQHF. For the CDR3, the DNA is TGTGCCAGCAGTGGGGGAAAAGATCAGCCCCAGCATTTT.

This clone was observed a handful of times. The rearrangement links TRBV7-8 to TRBJ1-5; D is unclear. Germline V gene lookup returns CDR1 SGHVS and CDR2 FQNEAQ. This CDR3 has 19 residues. Trimming removed 0 bases from V and 5 bases from J, with 23 bases in between. CDR3 protein: CASSLAKLLPRAKDQPQHF. In nucleotides, the CDR3 is TGTGCCAGCAGCTTAGCGAAACTACTCCCCCGAGCTAAAGATCAGCCCCAGCATTTT. The whole variable domain, remainder taken from reference TRBV7-8 and TRBJ1-5, is GAGVSQSPRYKVAKRGQDVALRCDPISGHVSLFWYQQALGQGPEFLTYFQNEAQLDKSGLPSDRFFAERPEGSVSTLKIQRTQQEDSAVYLCASSLAKLLPRAKDQPQHFGDGTRLSIL.

This sequence joins TRBV5-1 and TRBJ2-6; D perhaps matches TRBD2 (6 bases). In germline, CDR1 is SGHRS, CDR2 YFSETQ. This CDR3 is built from 15 residues. V lost 4 bases and J lost 2, with 10 bases in between. The CDR3 bases are TGCGCCAGCAGCAATGGGACTGCTGGGGCCAACGTCCTGACTTTC. This gives the protein CASSNGTAGANVLTF.

This clone has more than one count but fewer than ten. The chain couples TRBV5-5 to TRBJ2-3, with D hard to call. The CDR3 covers 14 residues. CDR1 and CDR2 (germline): SGHKS, YYEKEE (reference sequence). V was trimmed by 7 bases and J by 0 bases, leaving 12 bases between them. CDR3 protein: CASGPSTSTDTQYF. The CDR3 DNA reads TGTGCCAGCGGCCCGAGCACTAGCACAGATACGCAGTATTTT.

The chain joins TRBV30 to TRBJ2-2, with D possibly TRBD2 on 5 matching bases. From germline, CDR1 is GTSNPN and CDR2 SVGIG (reference sequence). The V gene lost 4 bases and the J gene lost 0 bases, with 24 bases spanning the gap. The CDR3 consists of 19 residues. The CDR3, as DNA: TGTGCCTGGACGGAGGACCGCCGCAGAGCTATGTCGAACACCGGGGAGCTGTTTTTT. It is translated as CAWTEDRRRAMSNTGELFF. Full variable domain (outside the CDR3, taken from reference TRBV30 and TRBJ2-2): SQTIHQWPATLVQPVGSPLSLECTVEGTSNPNLYWYRQAAGRGLQLLFYSVGIGQISSEVPQNLSASRPQDRQFILSSKKLLLSDSGFYLCAWTEDRRRAMSNTGELFFGEGSRLTVL.

V is TRBV27 and J is TRBJ2-7; 9 positions agree with TRBD1. The CDR3 consists of 14 residues. Per the germline V gene, CDR1 is MNHEY and CDR2 is SMNVEV (reference sequence). V was clipped by 3 bases and J by 4 bases; unmatched bases: 4. The DNA for the CDR3 is TGTGCCAGCAGTTTCTCCGGGACAGGGTACGAGCAGTACTTC. This sequence encodes CASSFSGTGYEQYF.